Below, 27 T cell receptor beta chains from the same sample are listed, as sequenced in a study of Ad26.COV2.S vaccination and SARS-CoV-2 variants. TCRdb's copy holds only in-frame clones and misses some; the assay was immunoSEQ multiplex PCR. Here the sample spans 440,000 or so clones, 92% being singletons. The treatment denotes: 15 to 20 received Ad26.COV2.S at low or high dose, single or two shots; 5 received placebo; per-sample allocation not given. Samples came from day 63 after the first vaccine or placebo injection. The specimen was peripheral blood, collected in a trial of Ad26.COV2.S vaccine versus placebo. The source of these receptors is a person between 18 and 65 years old who received the Ad26.COV2.S COVID-19 vaccine or a placebo.

The chain employs TRBV5-6 and TRBJ1-2; 9 bases align to TRBD1. Germline V gene lookup returns CDR1 SGHDT and CDR2 YYEEEE. The CDR3 has 16 amino acids. Trimming at V came to 4 bases and at J to 4 bases, leaving 11 bases not matched to a gene. In DNA, the CDR3 is TGTGCCAGCAGCCTCGTCGGGACAGGGATTTTCTATGGCTACACCTTC. This gives the protein CASSLVGTGIFYGYTF. The variable domain in full, completed from reference TRBV5-6 and TRBJ1-2, reads DAGVTQSPTHLIKTRGQQVTLRCSPKSGHDTVSWYQQALGQGPQFIFQYYEEEERQRGNFPDRFSGHQFPNYSSELNVNALLLGDSALYLCASSLVGTGIFYGYTFGSGTRLTVV.

This sequence joins TRBV10-1 and TRBJ1-6; D might be TRBD1 (5 bases). The CDR3 loop spans 13 amino acids. Trimming pared 2 bases from V and 13 bases from J, leaving 12 bases between. CDR1 and CDR2 from the germline V gene are WNHNN and SYGVQD (reference sequence). CDR3: CASSEAGGRPLHF. The CDR3 coding sequence is TGCGCCAGCAGTGAGGCTGGGGGAAGGCCCCTCCACTTT.

The V call is TRBV27, the J call TRBJ2-7, with D perhaps given as TRBD1 or TRBD2 (7 bases each). The V and J ends lost 6 bases and 3 bases respectively, with 15 bases between them. CDR3 length: 14 residues. The germline V gene has CDR1 MNHEY and CDR2 SMNVEV (reference sequence). The CDR3 region is CASRDRWTSYEQYF. The CDR3 DNA is TGTGCCAGCAGGGACAGGTGGACTAGCTACGAGCAGTACTTC.

A single count supports this clone. The chain is built from TRBV3-1 (or the pseudogene TRBV3-2) and TRBJ2-7; either TRBD1 or TRBD2 may supply D (7 bases each). The V end lost 4 bases, the J end lost 1 base, and 20 bases lay between the germline ends. The CDR3 is 17 residues long. Germline CDR1 and CDR2: LGHDT and YNNKEL (reference sequence). The CDR3 loop is CASSPGYRGGLSYEQYF. DNA for the CDR3: TGTGCCAGCAGCCCCGGTTACAGGGGAGGGTTGTCCTACGAGCAGTACTTC.

This chain uses TRBV9 with TRBJ1-3; no definite D call. V lost 0 bases and J 0 bases, leaving 16 bases between the germline ends. Germline V lookup: CDR1 SGDLS, CDR2 YYNGEE. The CDR3 has 18 amino acids. DNA of the CDR3: TGTGCCAGCAGCGTAGGTTTGGGTCCTCTAAGCTCTGGAAACACCATATATTTT. Protein: CASSVGLGPLSSGNTIYF. Supplemented by reference TRBV9 and TRBJ1-3, the full variable domain reads DSGVTQTPKHLITATGQRVTLRCSPRSGDLSVYWYQQSLDQGLQFLIQYYNGEERAKGNILERFSAQQFPDLHSELNLSSLELGDSALYFCASSVGLGPLSSGNTIYFGEGSWLTVV.

The count of this clone is one. The same CDR3 can be traced to other DNA sequences in this sample. This chain uses TRBV19 with TRBJ2-7; maybe TRBD1 (6 bases). The CDR3 covers 13 residues. V was pared by 5 bases and J by 4 bases, with 12 bases between. From germline, CDR1 is LNHDA and CDR2 SQIVND (reference sequence). CDR3 sequence (DNA): TGTGCCAGTAGTCGGCAGGGGCCTTACGAGCAGTACTTC. Its translation: CASSRQGPYEQYF.

In regard to this clone: At one of its ends the junction is not consistent with the germline gene, which may arise from a read error. The chain combines TRBV15 with TRBJ2-1; D gene ambiguous. Germline V gene sequence: CDR1 LNHNV, CDR2 YYDKDF (reference sequence). This CDR3 has 13 amino acids. CDR3 DNA: TGTGCCACCAGCAGAGATCACACAAATGGGCAGTTCTTC. Protein: CATSRDHTNGQFF.

The genes are TRBV4-3 and TRBJ1-6, with TRBD1 matching 7 bases. Trimming took 0 bases from V and 10 from J; bases not matched to a gene: 15. From germline, CDR1 is LGHNA and CDR2 YSLEER. This CDR3 region has 18 residues. The CDR3 region is CASSQDRVWGTETSPLHF. The CDR3 DNA is TGCGCCAGCAGCCAAGATCGGGTCTGGGGGACAGAGACATCACCCCTCCACTTT.

The chain carries TRBV28 and TRBJ1-3; 8 positions agree with TRBD1. Germline assignment: CDR1 MDHEN and CDR2 SYDVKM. V lost 5 bases, J lost 4 bases, and 10 bases stayed unmatched. The length of the CDR3 is 16 residues. CDR3 residues: CASSPPTGAGGNTIYF. DNA of the CDR3: TGTGCCAGCAGTCCCCCGACAGGGGCAGGAGGAAACACCATATATTTT.

The CDR3 here is CAWGKTSFHEQFF. The CDR3 nucleotides read TGTGCCTGGGGGAAGACTAGTTTCCATGAGCAGTTCTTC. The rearrangement links TRBV30 to TRBJ2-1; TRBD2 is a possible D gene (6 bases). CDR1 is GTSNPN, CDR2 SVGIG, per germline (reference sequence). The V gene lost 5 bases and the J gene lost 8 bases, with 16 bases spanning the gap. This CDR3 spans 13 amino acids.

This clone was observed a few times. Other nucleotide sequences from this sample produce the same CDR3. This chain joins TRBV7-9 and TRBJ1-6; D might be TRBD1 (6 bases). Germline-derived CDR1 and CDR2 are SEHNR and FQNEAQ (reference sequence). The CDR3 has 14 amino acids. Trimming stripped 1 base from V and 7 bases from J, with 8 bases between. CDR3 sequence: CASSLVQGNSPLHF. CDR3 in DNA: TGTGCCAGCAGCTTAGTCCAGGGGAATTCACCCCTCCACTTT.

The gene calls are TRBV6-5 and TRBJ2-2; D is ambiguous. The germline V and J ends were trimmed by 9 bases and 6 bases, with 8 bases remaining between them. Germline CDR1 reads MNHEY; CDR2 reads SVGAGI. The CDR3 consists of 11 residues. Here the CDR3 reads CASRWAGELFF. The CDR3 DNA is TGTGCCAGTCGCTGGGCCGGGGAGCTGTTTTTT.

This rearrangement joins TRBV7-8 to TRBJ2-5, with D uncertain. Trimming cost V 5 bases and J 3 bases, with 4 bases left between them. CDR3 length: 11 amino acids. Germline V CDR1 and CDR2: SGHVS, FQNEAQ. The DNA for the CDR3 is TGTGCCAGCAGCAACGAAGAGACCCAGTACTTC. Its translation: CASSNEETQYF.

V gene TRBV7-8 combines with J gene TRBJ2-1; TRBD1 aligns across 8 bases. After removal of 4 bases from V and 6 bases from J, the junction contained 8 bases not matched to a gene. The CDR3 is 15 amino acids. CDR1 SGHVS and CDR2 FQNEAQ come from the germline V gene. This CDR3 reads CASSSRQGAFNEQFF. DNA of the CDR3: TGTGCCAGCAGCTCCCGCCAGGGGGCCTTCAATGAGCAGTTCTTC.

The V call is TRBV27, the J call TRBJ1-1; TRBD1 matches at 9 bases. This CDR3 has 13 residues. Germline V CDR1 and CDR2: MNHEY, SMNVEV (reference sequence). Trimming cost V 9 bases and J 11 bases; bases outside gene matches: 13. CDR3 residues: CASRGQGDGRAFF. CDR3 nucleotides: TGTGCCAGTCGGGGACAGGGTGATGGAAGGGCTTTCTTT.

This clone was detected once. V usage is TRBV28 and J usage is TRBJ1-1, with 7 bases fitting TRBD1. V lost 5 bases and J lost 1; bases outside the gene matches: 7. Germline-derived CDR1 and CDR2 are MDHEN and SYDVKM. The CDR3 totals 15 residues. The CDR3 region is CASSGHRGGNTEAFF. The CDR3 DNA sequence: TGTGCCAGCAGTGGGCACAGGGGAGGGAACACTGAAGCTTTCTTT.

CDR3 in amino acids: CASSLFRGQAPDTQYF. The DNA for the CDR3 is TGCGCCAGCAGCTTGTTCCGGGGACAGGCCCCAGATACGCAGTATTTT. The V call is TRBV5-1, the J call TRBJ2-3, with 8 positions matching TRBD1. V lost 1 base and J lost 4; bases outside the gene matches: 8. The CDR3 is 16 amino acids. CDR1 SGHRS and CDR2 YFSETQ come from the germline V gene.

The chain joins TRBV24-1 to TRBJ2-3, with TRBD1 matching 7 bases. The V gene's germline CDR1 is KGHDR and CDR2 SFDVKD. This CDR3 contains 13 residues. Trimming removed 10 bases from V and 0 bases from J; junction bases left unmatched: 3. The CDR3 sequence is CATTGQSTDTQYF. CDR3 DNA: TGTGCCACAACGGGACAGAGCACAGATACGCAGTATTTT.

The rearrangement uses TRBV10-1 and TRBJ2-4; D might be TRBD1 (6 bases). This CDR3 comprises 15 residues. Germline lookup yields CDR1 WNHNN and CDR2 SYGVQD (reference sequence). Deletions cut 4 bases from V and 6 bases from J, with 16 bases between. The CDR3 DNA is TGCGCCAGCAGTGCCCCAGGGGTTCGGGGAAACATTCAGTACTTC. It specifies CASSAPGVRGNIQYF.

CDR3 coding DNA: TGTGCCAGCAGCTTAGGACCCGGGACAGGGATGTACGAGCAGTACTTC. Amino acids: CASSLGPGTGMYEQYF. This rearrangement joins TRBV11-3 to TRBJ2-7, with 9 bases lining up with TRBD1. Germline values: CDR1 SGHNT, CDR2 YENEEA. This CDR3 contains 16 residues. V dropped 1 base and J dropped 4; count of bases not matched to a gene: 8.

This rearrangement joins TRBV14 to TRBJ1-6, with TRBD1 identical over 7 bases. Trimming cost V 4 bases and J 4 bases; bases outside gene matches: 7. The CDR3 length is 16 residues. CDR1 and CDR2 (germline): SGHDN, FVKESK. CDR3 in DNA: TGTGCCAGCAGCCGGATGACGGGACAGTATAATTCACCCCTCCACTTT. This encodes CASSRMTGQYNSPLHF.

This clone was seen more than once but under ten times. This rearrangement joins TRBV19 to TRBJ1-1; 7 bases match TRBD1. CDR1 is LNHDA, CDR2 SQIVND, per germline (reference sequence). The J segment lost 6 bases and the V segment lost 5 bases, leaving 6 bases of the junction unmatched. CDR3 size: 13 residues. CDR3 protein: CASSVTGTAEAFF. The CDR3 nucleotides read TGTGCCAGTAGTGTCACCGGGACAGCTGAAGCTTTCTTT.

V usage is TRBV14 and J usage is TRBJ2-3, with D perhaps matching TRBD1 or TRBD2 (5 bases each). Per germline, CDR1 SGHDN and CDR2 FVKESK. This CDR3 is 14 amino acids long. The germline V and J ends were trimmed by 7 bases and 1 base, with 12 bases remaining between them. CDR3 sequence reads: CASTSTGRTDTQYF. In nucleotides, the CDR3 is TGTGCCAGCACCTCAACGGGGCGCACAGATACGCAGTATTTT.

This clone came up once. The rearrangement uses TRBV6-2 or TRBV6-3 and TRBJ2-2; TRBD2 matches 11 bases. The CDR3 contains 16 residues. CDR1 is MNHEY, CDR2 SVGEGT, per germline. The V gene end was trimmed by 1 base and the J gene end by 3 bases; junction bases not matched to a gene: 1. The CDR3 DNA reads as TGTGCCAGCAGTTACTTACTAGCGGGGGACACCGGGGAGCTGTTTTTT. Translating gives CASSYLLAGDTGELFF.

The CDR3 DNA reads as TGTGCCAGCAGTGTTGCAGGGGTGCAAACCGGGGAGCTGTTTTTT. It yields the protein CASSVAGVQTGELFF. The chain is built from TRBV25-1 and TRBJ2-2; tentative D call: TRBD1 (6 bases). The CDR3 is made up of 15 amino acids. With 4 bases removed from V and 5 bases from J, the gap between germline ends came to 14 bases. Germline V CDR1 and CDR2: MGHDK, SYGVNS.

V usage is TRBV4-3 and J usage is TRBJ2-7; D is unclear. V shed 5 bases and J shed 3 bases, with 11 bases lying between them. This CDR3 is 13 amino acids long. Germline CDR1 reads LGHNA; CDR2 reads YSLEER. The CDR3 DNA reads TGCGCCAGCAGCGTGGGGAAAAACTACGAGCAGTACTTC. Protein product: CASSVGKNYEQYF.

This chain joins TRBV19 and TRBJ1-2; TRBD1 matches at 12 bases. Per the germline V gene, CDR1 is LNHDA and CDR2 is SQIVND (reference sequence). Trimming removed 4 bases from V and 2 bases from J; junction bases left unmatched: 14. This CDR3 region has 19 residues. CDR3 sequence (DNA): TGTGCCAGTAGTAGGCCCCCGGGACAGGGGGCGCTTTTAAACTATGGCTACACCTTC. Its translation is CASSRPPGQGALLNYGYTF.